Listed below are T cell receptor beta chains from one sample, sequenced in a study of T cells in Graves' hyperthyroidism and ophthalmopathy. In TCRdb, the multiplex PCR reads were re-called with MiXCR into one record per CDR3 protein. The data hold 650,000 to 800,000 distinct CDR3 sequences, with roughly 46% observed a single time. Material: peripheral blood or thyroid tissue (not recorded which). The origin of the receptors is an adult man with Graves' disease, either hyperthyroidism or ophthalmopathy (not recorded which). CDR3s include the opening cysteine and the closing phenylalanine or tryptophan. D genes are given only for firm matches. Size is omitted from some rows. Given values are once, few, many or a class for expanded clones.

abundance: many
d_gene: NA
v_gene: TRBV2
j_gene: TRBJ1-4
CDR3nt: TGTGCCAGCAGTGAGTGGGGCTCGCCTGAAAAACTGTTTTTT
CDR3aa: CASSEWGSPEKLFF

abundance: NA
d_gene: NA
v_gene: TRBV6-1
j_gene: TRBJ1-1
CDR3nt: TGTGCCAGCAGAGTTTTCCCGGACTGGAGGAACACTGAAGCTTTCTTT
CDR3aa: CASRVFPDWRNTEAFF

abundance: many
d_gene: TRBD1
v_gene: TRBV29-1
j_gene: TRBJ1-1
CDR3nt: TGCAGCGTCTTGGGACAGATTAACACTGAAGCTTTCTTT
CDR3aa: CSVLGQINTEAFF

abundance: NA
d_gene: NA
v_gene: TRBV10-3
j_gene: TRBJ1-6
CDR3nt: TGTGCCAGCAGTGAGTCGCAGGGACACATCTACTCACCCCCCCACTTT
CDR3aa: CASSESQGHIYSPPHF

abundance: NA
d_gene: NA
v_gene: TRBV10-3
j_gene: TRBJ1-1
CDR3nt: TGTGCCATCAGTGAGTCGGGTTCCCACTCTTCTAAAACAGGGAGCACTGAAGCTTTCTTT
CDR3aa: CAISESGSHSSKTGSTEAFF

abundance: NA
d_gene: TRBD1
v_gene: TRBV7-9
j_gene: TRBJ2-7
CDR3nt: TGCGCCAGCAGCTTGGTACAGGGGGTCCACGAGCAGTACTTC
CDR3aa: CASSLVQGVHEQYF

abundance: NA
d_gene: TRBD1
v_gene: TRBV5-1
j_gene: TRBJ1-6
CDR3nt: TGCGCCAGCAGCTTGGGGGACAGGGAAAATTCACCCCTCCACTTT
CDR3aa: CASSLGDRENSPLHF

abundance: NA
d_gene: NA
v_gene: TRBV2
j_gene: TRBJ1-1
CDR3nt: TGTGCCAGCAGTGAGGATGAAGCTTTCTTT
CDR3aa: CASSEDEAFF

abundance: once
d_gene: TRBD1
v_gene: TRBV20-1
j_gene: TRBJ1-4
CDR3nt: TGCAGTGCCGGGACAGGGGGTTCTTCTTCGGGCGAAAAACTGTTTTTT
CDR3aa: CSAGTGGSSSGEKLFF

abundance: NA
d_gene: NA
v_gene: TRBV5-4
j_gene: TRBJ1-5
CDR3nt: TGTGCCAGCAGGCAGTGGGGGGCCGATCAGCCCCAGCATTTT
CDR3aa: CASRQWGADQPQHF

abundance: many
d_gene: NA
v_gene: TRBV12-3/TRBV12-4
j_gene: TRBJ1-1
CDR3nt: TGTGCCAGCAGTTTGGTGACAGCGAACACTGAAGCTTTCTTT
CDR3aa: CASSLVTANTEAFF

abundance: few
d_gene: NA
v_gene: TRBV7-2
j_gene: TRBJ1-2
CDR3nt: TGTGCCAGCAGCTTAGATCGTAGCCCGGGTTATGGCTACACCTTC
CDR3aa: CASSLDRSPGYGYTF

abundance: NA
d_gene: NA
v_gene: TRBV7-2
j_gene: TRBJ2-2
CDR3nt: TGTGCCAGCAGGAGGCCCAACGGAGGCGGGGAGCTGTTTTTT
CDR3aa: CASRRPNGGGELFF

abundance: many
d_gene: NA
v_gene: TRBV15
j_gene: TRBJ2-7
CDR3nt: TGTGCCACCAGCATAGCGAACGAGCAGTACTTC
CDR3aa: CATSIANEQYF

abundance: NA
d_gene: TRBD1
v_gene: TRBV10-3
j_gene: TRBJ1-5
CDR3nt: TGTGCCATCAGTTACAGGGGGGAACAGCCCCAGCATTTT
CDR3aa: CAISYRGEQPQHF

abundance: NA
d_gene: TRBD1
v_gene: TRBV20-1
j_gene: TRBJ2-5
CDR3nt: TGCAGTGCGCACCCCGGGACAGCCTCGGAGACCCAGTACTTC
CDR3aa: CSAHPGTASETQYF

abundance: NA
d_gene: NA
v_gene: TRBV12-3/TRBV12-4
j_gene: TRBJ1-6
CDR3nt: TGTGCCAGCAGTTTAACCAGGGGCCATTCACCCCTCCACTTT
CDR3aa: CASSLTRGHSPLHF

abundance: many
d_gene: NA
v_gene: TRBV6-5
j_gene: TRBJ2-7
CDR3nt: TGTGCCAGCACCTCCGGTGTGTGGGGAACGTACTTC
CDR3aa: CASTSGVWGTYF

abundance: once
d_gene: NA
v_gene: TRBV19
j_gene: TRBJ1-2
CDR3nt: TGTGCCAGTAACTCGGGGGGTCGGTGGTATGGCTACACCTTC
CDR3aa: CASNSGGRWYGYTF

abundance: NA
d_gene: NA
v_gene: TRBV28
j_gene: TRBJ1-4
CDR3nt: TGTGCCAGCCGGACAGTTGCAACTAATGAAAAACTGTTTTTT
CDR3aa: CASRTVATNEKLFF

abundance: NA
d_gene: NA
v_gene: TRBV15
j_gene: TRBJ1-6
CDR3nt: TGTGCCACCAGCAGAGGGGGCTCCAATTCACCCCTCCACTTT
CDR3aa: CATSRGGSNSPLHF

abundance: once
d_gene: NA
v_gene: TRBV29-1
j_gene: TRBJ2-7
CDR3nt: TGCAGCGCTAGAAAGGGTAACGAGCAGTACTTC
CDR3aa: CSARKGNEQYF

abundance: many
d_gene: TRBD1
v_gene: TRBV7-2
j_gene: TRBJ1-6
CDR3nt: TGTGCCAGCAGCTTGGCCGCGACAGGGGTTTCACCCCTCCACTTT
CDR3aa: CASSLAATGVSPLHF

abundance: NA
d_gene: NA
v_gene: TRBV10-3
j_gene: TRBJ1-4
CDR3nt: TGTGCCATCGGTGAGCCGTCAGGGAGAACTAATGAAAAACTGTTTTTT
CDR3aa: CAIGEPSGRTNEKLFF

abundance: few
d_gene: NA
v_gene: TRBV5-4
j_gene: TRBJ1-1
CDR3nt: TGTGCCAGCAGCTTGGTCACAGATCCGGACACTGAAGCTTTCTTT
CDR3aa: CASSLVTDPDTEAFF

abundance: NA
d_gene: NA
v_gene: TRBV7-9
j_gene: TRBJ1-1
CDR3nt: TGTGCCAGCAGCTTAATACGCGGTACAGGGAGAACTGAAGCTTTCTTT
CDR3aa: CASSLIRGTGRTEAFF

abundance: few
d_gene: NA
v_gene: TRBV2
j_gene: TRBJ1-1
CDR3nt: TGCGCCAGCAGCCAAGGAGAGTTGCGGAACACTGAAGCTTTCTTT
CDR3aa: CASSQGELRNTEAFF

abundance: many
d_gene: TRBD1
v_gene: TRBV10-3
j_gene: TRBJ2-7
CDR3nt: TGTGCCATCAGCCGGGACAGGGTCGACGAGCAGTACTTC
CDR3aa: CAISRDRVDEQYF

abundance: few
d_gene: TRBD2
v_gene: TRBV7-9
j_gene: TRBJ2-5
CDR3nt: TGTGCCAGCAGTTTAGCAGCGGGGGTTGCGACCCAGTACTTC
CDR3aa: CASSLAAGVATQYF

abundance: once
d_gene: NA
v_gene: TRBV7-2
j_gene: TRBJ1-1
CDR3nt: TGTGCCAGCAGCTTGATAAGAGGGCTTACAGTTAACACTGAAGCTTTCTTT
CDR3aa: CASSLIRGLTVNTEAFF

abundance: few
d_gene: NA
v_gene: TRBV19
j_gene: TRBJ1-6
CDR3nt: TGTGCCAGTAGTATTGAAGGGACCCCGTGGAATTCACCCCTCCACTTT
CDR3aa: CASSIEGTPWNSPLHF

abundance: many
d_gene: NA
v_gene: TRBV10-3
j_gene: TRBJ1-3
CDR3nt: TGTGCCACACAGGGAACTGGAAACACCATATATTTT
CDR3aa: CATQGTGNTIYF

abundance: many
d_gene: NA
v_gene: TRBV29-1
j_gene: TRBJ2-7
CDR3nt: TGCAGCGTTGTAAGGCAGGGGAACTACGAGCAGTACTTC
CDR3aa: CSVVRQGNYEQYF

abundance: NA
d_gene: NA
v_gene: TRBV25-1
j_gene: TRBJ1-5
CDR3nt: TGTGGCACCAGTGCCGGACAGAATAGCAATCAGCCCCAGCATTTT
CDR3aa: CGTSAGQNSNQPQHF

abundance: NA
d_gene: NA
v_gene: TRBV29-1
j_gene: TRBJ1-2
CDR3nt: TGCAGCGGGGAACAGGGTAACACCTTC
CDR3aa: CSGEQGNTF

abundance: few
d_gene: NA
v_gene: TRBV4-2
j_gene: TRBJ1-2
CDR3nt: TGTGCCAGCAGCCAAGATTCCGGATATGGCTACACCTTC
CDR3aa: CASSQDSGYGYTF

abundance: few
d_gene: NA
v_gene: TRBV6-1
j_gene: TRBJ2-5
CDR3nt: TGTGCCAGCAGTGGGGGGCGGGCCCGAGAGACCCAGTACTTC
CDR3aa: CASSGGRARETQYF

abundance: NA
d_gene: NA
v_gene: TRBV14
j_gene: TRBJ1-4
CDR3nt: TGTGCCAGCAGCCAACAGGGGTTTGGTGAAAAACTGTTTTTT
CDR3aa: CASSQQGFGEKLFF

abundance: NA
d_gene: NA
v_gene: TRBV7-9
j_gene: TRBJ2-7
CDR3nt: TGTGCCAGCAGCTTCCGGGACTGCCGCTCCTACGAGCAGTACTTC
CDR3aa: CASSFRDCRSYEQYF

abundance: many
d_gene: NA
v_gene: TRBV29-1
j_gene: TRBJ1-5
CDR3nt: TGCAGCGTTTCCGAGGGTGGGACTCAGCCCCAGCATTTT
CDR3aa: CSVSEGGTQPQHF

abundance: NA
d_gene: TRBD1
v_gene: TRBV7-8
j_gene: TRBJ2-5
CDR3nt: TGTGCCAGCAGCCAAGACGGGACAGGGGGAGAGACCCAGTACTTC
CDR3aa: CASSQDGTGGETQYF

abundance: once
d_gene: NA
v_gene: TRBV7-8
j_gene: TRBJ2-5
CDR3nt: TGTGCCAGCAGCCTGTACAGGGTCCCCACTGTGGAGACCCAGTACTTC
CDR3aa: CASSLYRVPTVETQYF